These 22 T cell receptor beta chains share one sample of origin, sequenced in a study of cytomegalovirus exposure and HLA in healthy donors. The PCR used 60 Vbeta and 13 Jbeta primers. Repertoires were generated with immunoSEQ multiplex PCR, while TCRdb's copy carries only in-frame clones and drops some. There are roughly 150,000 clones in the sample; approximately 80% occur only once, and around 4.5% lies in the top ten. Sequencing used PBMCs. These receptors all stem from a woman aged 40 to 55 in good health and CMV-seropositive.

The chain has TRBV4-1 and TRBJ2-7, with 9 bases fitting TRBD1. V lost 4 bases, J lost 2 bases, and 6 bases stayed unmatched. CDR1 MGHRA and CDR2 YSYEKL come from the germline V gene. The CDR3 loop spans 15 amino acids. The CDR3 loop is CASSRSGTGTYEQYF. The CDR3 nucleotides read TGCGCCAGCAGCCGCTCCGGGACAGGGACCTACGAGCAGTACTTC.

This clone is a singleton in its sample. This sequence joins TRBV28 and TRBJ2-5; D call uncertain. CDR1 is MDHEN and CDR2 is SYDVKM in the germline V gene. The CDR3 sequence is 14 residues long. With 6 bases removed from V and 0 bases from J, the gap between germline ends came to 11 bases. The CDR3: CASSPSVYQETQYF. CDR3 in DNA: TGTGCCAGCAGCCCCAGTGTTTACCAAGAGACCCAGTACTTC.

The rearrangement links TRBV7-8 to TRBJ2-3; unclear D gene. Germline loops: CDR1 SGHVS, CDR2 FQNEAQ. The CDR3 is made up of 14 amino acids. The V end was cut by 7 bases, the J end by 2 bases, with 13 bases between. As DNA, the CDR3 is TGTGCCAGCACCCTAATCTACTACACAGATACGCAGTATTTT. Amino acids: CASTLIYYTDTQYF.

This chain uses TRBV10-1 with TRBJ2-3; 7 nucleotides agree with TRBD1. Trimming took 8 bases from V and 6 from J; bases not matched to a gene: 8. The CDR3 loop spans 13 amino acids. Germline-derived CDR1 and CDR2 are WNHNN and SYGVQD (reference sequence). The CDR3 reads CASGSGGGDTQYF. For the CDR3, the DNA is TGCGCCAGCGGATCAGGGGGTGGTGATACGCAGTATTTT.

This clone appeared once. The chain uses TRBV30 and TRBJ2-1, with D possibly matching TRBD2 (5 bases). Per germline, CDR1 GTSNPN and CDR2 SVGIG (reference sequence). The CDR3 spans 13 residues. V lost 8 bases and J 5 bases, leaving 16 bases between the germline ends. The CDR3 DNA reads TGTGCCCTCGGGATAAGGTCTGACAATGAGCAGTTCTTC. Translating it yields CALGIRSDNEQFF. Drawing the rest from reference TRBV30 and TRBJ2-1, the complete variable domain is SQTIHQWPATLVQPVGSPLSLECTVEGTSNPNLYWYRQAAGRGLQLLFYSVGIGQISSEVPQNLSASRPQDRQFILSSKKLLLSDSGFYLCALGIRSDNEQFFGPGTRLTVL.

The V gene is TRBV4-3, the J gene TRBJ2-2, with no clear D. This CDR3 has 16 residues. Trimming stripped 2 bases from V and 6 bases from J, with 16 bases between. Per germline, CDR1 LGHNA and CDR2 YSLEER. This chain's CDR3 is CASSQKHGLFSGELFF. The DNA for the CDR3 is TGCGCCAGCAGCCAAAAACATGGGCTCTTCTCCGGGGAGCTGTTTTTT.

A word on this clone: Other DNA sequences in the sample encode the same CDR3. V gene TRBV7-6 combines with J gene TRBJ2-5, with a tentative D call TRBD1 (6 bases). The CDR3 runs 14 residues. The germline V gene encodes CDR1 SGHVS and CDR2 FNYEAQ. V was trimmed by 1 base and J by 2 bases, leaving 8 bases between them. CDR3 amino acids: CASSLVGGQETQYF. The DNA of the CDR3 is TGTGCCAGCAGCTTAGTAGGGGGTCAAGAGACCCAGTACTTC.

The chain joins TRBV14 to TRBJ2-7; TRBD2 matches 13 bases. Germline V gene lookup returns CDR1 SGHDN and CDR2 FVKESK. The CDR3 is 16 residues long. V lost 0 bases, J lost 3 bases, and 2 bases stayed unmatched. The CDR3 loop reads CASSQDGTSGNYEQYF. The CDR3 nucleotides are TGTGCCAGCAGCCAAGATGGGACTAGCGGGAACTACGAGCAGTACTTC.

The J gene is TRBJ2-3, the V gene TRBV6-5; 7 bases match TRBD1. The CDR3 spans 15 residues. Germline V lookup: CDR1 MNHEY, CDR2 SVGAGI. V shed 6 bases and J 3 bases; nucleotides not matched to a gene: 9. This CDR3 is CASSLGQVGTDTQYF. Written as DNA, the CDR3 is TGTGCCAGCAGCCTCGGACAGGTCGGAACAGATACGCAGTATTTT.

This clone showed up just a few times. The V call is TRBV5-1, the J call TRBJ2-1, with TRBD2 matching over 10 bases. In germline, CDR1 is SGHRS, CDR2 YFSETQ. The V gene end was trimmed by 1 base and the J gene end by 6 bases; junction bases not matched to a gene: 1. The CDR3 is made up of 14 amino acids. The CDR3 protein is CASSLSGGANEQFF. The CDR3, as DNA: TGCGCCAGCAGCTTGAGCGGGGGGGCCAATGAGCAGTTCTTC.

By share of the sample, this clone is medium-sized. This rearrangement joins TRBV29-1 to TRBJ1-5; D might be TRBD1 (5 bases). Germline CDR1 and CDR2: SQVTM and ANQGSEA. CDR3 length: 14 residues. V gave up 7 bases and J gave up 5 bases, with 18 bases separating them. The CDR3 loop reads CSAQAGTSDQPQHF. The CDR3 nucleotides are TGCAGCGCCCAAGCTGGGACTTCAGATCAGCCCCAGCATTTT.

The rearrangement joins TRBV9 to TRBJ1-1; 7 bases align to TRBD1. The germline V gene encodes CDR1 SGDLS and CDR2 YYNGEE. The CDR3 contains 14 residues. With V trimmed by 2 bases and J by 6 bases, 7 bases remained unmatched. The CDR3 spells CASSVEGAPAEAFF. The CDR3 DNA sequence: TGTGCCAGCAGCGTGGAGGGGGCCCCAGCTGAAGCTTTCTTT.

Only a few counts were recorded for this clone. V usage is TRBV30 and J usage is TRBJ1-5, with 8 nucleotides matching TRBD1. The CDR3 contains 13 residues. CDR1 is GTSNPN, CDR2 SVGIG, per germline (reference sequence). Germline trimming cut 4 bases from V and 6 bases from J; bases unmatched to any gene: 5. CDR3 residues: CAWMGQVGQPQHF. The CDR3 DNA sequence: TGTGCCTGGATGGGACAGGTGGGTCAGCCCCAGCATTTT.

This clone was observed a handful of times. V and J are TRBV5-1 and TRBJ2-7; 9 nucleotides line up with TRBD1. Germline-derived CDR1 and CDR2 are SGHRS and YFSETQ. CDR3 length equals 14 residues. The V gene end was trimmed by 1 base and the J gene end by 5 bases; junction bases not matched to a gene: 4. The CDR3 DNA reads TGCGCCAGCAGCTTGTACAGGGGGCACGACGAGCAGTACTTC. Translating it yields CASSLYRGHDEQYF.

DNA of the CDR3: TGTGCCAGCAACCTGTTCGGGTATACGGGGACCGGGGAGCTGTTTTTT. It yields the protein CASNLFGYTGTGELFF. This chain uses TRBV27 with TRBJ2-2; the D gene is possibly TRBD2 (5 bases). The CDR3 totals 16 residues. Trimming shortened V by 7 bases and J by 5 bases, and 20 bases separated the two germline ends. The germline V gene has CDR1 MNHEY and CDR2 SMNVEV (reference sequence).

This clone was seen a few times. The chain employs TRBV7-9 and TRBJ2-7; 13 bases are shared with TRBD2. The length of the CDR3 is 15 residues. Germline CDR1 and CDR2: SEHNR and FQNEAQ (reference sequence). V was clipped by 5 bases and J by 2 bases; unmatched bases: 3. This CDR3 reads CASSPGTSGTYEQYF. Here the CDR3 DNA reads TGTGCCAGCAGCCCGGGGACTAGCGGGACCTACGAGCAGTACTTC.

Only one count was recorded for this clone. The chain joins TRBV5-1 to TRBJ2-4, with TRBD2 as a possible D gene (6 bases). Germline V gene sequence: CDR1 SGHRS, CDR2 YFSETQ. The CDR3 extends over 15 amino acids. Trimming took off 0 bases at V and 3 bases at J, with 10 bases between the two ends. The CDR3 DNA is TGCGCCAGCAGCTTGGCCGGGGGAGGCAAAAACATTCAGTACTTC. Amino acids: CASSLAGGGKNIQYF.

The gene calls are TRBV30 and TRBJ1-5; TRBD1 matches at 7 bases. The CDR3 is 14 amino acids. Germline V gene data show CDR1 as GTSNPN and CDR2 as SVGIG (reference sequence). The V gene end was trimmed by 5 bases and the J gene end by 3 bases; junction bases not matched to a gene: 7. The CDR3: CAWSTGTDNQPQHF. For the CDR3, the DNA is TGTGCCTGGTCTACCGGGACAGACAATCAGCCCCAGCATTTT.

The gene calls are TRBV27 and TRBJ2-1; 7 nucleotides align to TRBD2. Trimming took 0 bases from V and 5 from J; bases not matched to a gene: 13. Per the germline V gene, CDR1 is MNHEY and CDR2 is SMNVEV (reference sequence). CDR3 size: 18 residues. The CDR3 region has the DNA TGTGCCAGCAGTTTATCTGTAAGGACTAGGCTCGGCAACAATGAGCAGTTCTTC. Protein sequence: CASSLSVRTRLGNNEQFF.

This sequence joins TRBV5-6 and TRBJ2-7; a weak D match, TRBD2 (5 bases). The V gene lost 4 bases and the J gene lost 7 bases, with 18 bases spanning the gap. The CDR3 loop spans 14 amino acids. Germline V CDR1 and CDR2: SGHDT, YYEEEE. The CDR3 protein is CASSLLSGEGEQYF. The CDR3 nucleotides are TGTGCCAGCAGCCTATTGAGTGGCGAGGGAGAGCAGTACTTC.

Within the sample, this clone is medium-sized. The chain uses TRBV19 and TRBJ1-5; D unclear. The V gene lost 7 bases and the J gene lost 4 bases, with 5 bases spanning the gap. The CDR3 is made up of 11 amino acids. CDR1 is LNHDA and CDR2 is SQIVND in the germline V gene (reference sequence). The CDR3 is CASTPNQPQHF. CDR3 nucleotides: TGTGCCAGTACTCCTAATCAGCCCCAGCATTTT.

This clone has just a few counts. The chain recombines TRBV6-5 with TRBJ1-1; D is unclear. This CDR3 has 14 residues. Germline V gene data show CDR1 as MNHEY and CDR2 as SVGAGI. Trimming pared 0 bases from V and 0 bases from J, leaving 5 bases between. The CDR3 here is CASSYSQMNTEAFF. In DNA form, the CDR3 reads TGTGCCAGCAGTTACTCTCAGATGAACACTGAAGCTTTCTTT.